The 11 T cell receptor beta chains reported below all come from one sample, sequenced in a study of T-cell memory formation after mild COVID-19. One entry per CDR3 protein, called by TCRdb with MiXCR from the 5' RACE reads. This sample has 350,000 to 550,000 distinct CDR3 sequences, with roughly 18% found just once. Sequenced material: PBMCs or a T cell subset sorted from them (not recorded which). The receptors shown here come from a man aged 18 to 29 who had mild COVID-19 (a few samples of this study predate the infection). Cell type and time point are not known.

The chain carries TRBV6-1 and TRBJ1-1, with D hard to call. From germline, CDR1 is MNHNS and CDR2 SASEGT. V was pared by 2 bases and J by 7 bases, with 14 bases between. The CDR3 has 14 residues. CDR3 loop: CASSEWTLIGEAFF. The CDR3 DNA follows: TGTGCCAGCAGTGAATGGACCCTAATCGGTGAAGCTTTCTTT.

This clonotype has only a few counts. The chain links TRBV6-2 or TRBV6-3 to TRBJ1-2; a weak D match, TRBD1 (6 bases). CDR3 length: 12 residues. CDR1 MNHEY and CDR2 SVGEGT come from the germline V gene. Between the trimmed V and J ends, which lost 6 bases and 4 bases, there was a span of 9 bases. The CDR3 nucleotides read TGTGCCAGCAGGAGGACAGTCTATGGCTACACCTTC. Translating gives CASRRTVYGYTF.

The chain is built from TRBV5-1 and TRBJ2-5; 9 nucleotides line up with TRBD1. J lost 3 bases, V lost 4 bases, and 4 bases had no gene match. Germline CDR1 and CDR2: SGHRS and YFSETQ. The CDR3 totals 14 residues. CDR3 amino acids: CASSPGDREETQYF. Here the CDR3 DNA reads TGCGCCAGCAGCCCGGGGGACAGGGAAGAGACCCAGTACTTC.

This clonotype was recorded at least ten times. The chain has TRBV6-1 and TRBJ1-2; 12 positions match TRBD1. The CDR3 loop spans 14 amino acids. Germline V gene data show CDR1 as MNHNS and CDR2 as SASEGT. The V segment lost 4 bases and the J segment 8 bases; nucleotides outside the gene matches: 5. The CDR3 loop reads CASSVGQGAGGYTF. CDR3 bases: TGTGCCAGCAGTGTGGGACAGGGGGCGGGCGGCTACACCTTC.

This clonotype was detected a few times. The V gene is TRBV6-6, the J gene TRBJ1-5, with 7 bases lining up with TRBD1. The CDR3 sequence is 14 residues long. Germline trimming cut 6 bases from V and 6 bases from J; bases unmatched to any gene: 8. CDR1 is MNHNY and CDR2 is SVGAGI in the germline V gene (reference sequence). The CDR3 nucleotides read TGTGCCAGCAGCCACGGGACAGCCCCTCAGCCCCAGCATTTT. This encodes CASSHGTAPQPQHF.

The CDR3 sequence is CASSPAGGSLNIQYF. The CDR3 DNA is TGTGCCAGCAGTCCGGCGGGGGGGTCACTAAACATTCAGTACTTC. The chain uses TRBV12-3 or TRBV12-4 and TRBJ2-4; 9 bases agree with TRBD2. V was clipped by 5 bases and J by 6 bases; unmatched bases: 8. The CDR3 runs to 15 residues.

The V call is TRBV5-1, the J call TRBJ2-5; D unclear. The CDR3 is 14 residues long. Germline V gene lookup returns CDR1 SGHRS and CDR2 YFSETQ. V gave up 1 base and J gave up 2 bases, with 9 bases separating them. The CDR3 reads CASSLTPVQETQYF. In DNA form, the CDR3 reads TGCGCCAGCAGCTTGACACCGGTACAAGAGACCCAGTACTTC.

This chain uses TRBV29-1 with TRBJ2-2; D not resolved. Deletions cut 2 bases from V and 5 bases from J, with 12 bases between. Germline loops: CDR1 SQVTM, CDR2 ANQGSEA. The CDR3 spans 14 residues. The CDR3 here is CSVESPIRTGELFF. The CDR3 DNA sequence: TGCAGCGTTGAATCACCTATACGAACCGGGGAGCTGTTTTTT.

This clonotype turned up a few times. The V call is TRBV10-2, the J call TRBJ2-2; 7 bases line up with TRBD1. Trimming cost V 3 bases and J 2 bases; bases outside gene matches: 3. The length of the CDR3 is 15 residues. The germline CDR1 and CDR2 sequences are WSHSY and SAAADI. The CDR3 protein is CASSDGTANTGELFF. The DNA of the CDR3 is TGCGCCAGCAGTGATGGGACAGCCAACACCGGGGAGCTGTTTTTT.

This clonotype was detected a few times. V usage is TRBV11-2 and J usage is TRBJ2-1; the D gene could be TRBD1 or TRBD2 (5 bases each). This CDR3 is built from 15 residues. Germline assignment: CDR1 SGHAT and CDR2 FQNNGV. V was clipped by 3 bases and J by 0 bases, with 9 bases between them. In nucleotides, the CDR3 is TGTGCCAGCAGCTTCAGGGACCTCTCCTACAATGAGCAGTTCTTC. Encoded protein: CASSFRDLSYNEQFF.

J is TRBJ1-6 and V is TRBV7-8; no clear D. CDR1 is SGHVS and CDR2 is FQNEAQ in the germline V gene. Trimming removed 5 bases from V and 18 bases from J, with 20 bases in between. The CDR3 length is 13 residues. CDR3 in DNA: TGTGCCAGCAGCCAAGAGCCCGGGCCGACCGCCCACTTT. As protein: CASSQEPGPTAHF.